A single sample gave rise to the 7 T cell receptor beta chains below, sequenced in a study of shared clonotypes between healthy human individuals (dated by TCRdb to the early 2020s). CD8 naive samples were obtained by positive selection for CCR7 among CD45RO-negative cells, yielding a CD45RA+CCR7+ population from which TemRA cells were excluded. To prepare the library, the immunoSEQ multiplex PCR assay was applied. TCRdb obtained this table from immuneACCESS and retained in-frame rearrangements with V and J assigned. These tables miss some clones; where compared with another copy, unresolved V genes account for less than half of the shortfall, and the remainder is unexplained. The table for this sample lists nearly 2 million clones; approximately 94% of them were counted only once. 1% to 1.5% of the sample belongs to the ten largest clones. Material: naive CD8+ T cells sorted from blood. Sample cell subset or site, as interpreted from the label and publication: CD45RA+CCR7+. The receptors shown here come from a man aged 18-30 years in good health.

This chain links TRBV27 with TRBJ2-7, with D possibly being TRBD1 or TRBD2 (5 bases each). Germline V gives CDR1 MNHEY, CDR2 SMNVEV (reference sequence). V dropped 5 bases and J dropped 1 base, with 15 bases sitting between them. This CDR3 contains 15 residues. CDR3 nucleotides: TGTGCCAGCAGTCTAGCTGGCGACAGTTCCTACGAGCAGTACTTC. Protein product: CASSLAGDSSYEQYF.

V usage is TRBV7-9 and J usage is TRBJ2-1; D gene ambiguous. The CDR3 extends over 15 amino acids. V was clipped by 2 bases and J by 5 bases, with 13 bases between them. Germline values: CDR1 SEHNR, CDR2 FQNEAQ (reference sequence). This CDR3 reads CASSLSSKGDNEQFF. CDR3 nucleotide sequence: TGTGCCAGCAGCTTATCCAGTAAAGGAGACAATGAGCAGTTCTTC.

This rearrangement joins TRBV4-1 to TRBJ2-3, with D maybe TRBD2 (6 bases). V gave up 0 bases and J gave up 6 bases, with 13 bases separating them. This CDR3 comprises 15 residues. Germline V gene data show CDR1 as MGHRA and CDR2 as YSYEKL. The CDR3 sequence is CASSQEGGMRDTQYF. In DNA form, the CDR3 reads TGCGCCAGCAGCCAAGAAGGCGGGATGAGGGATACGCAGTATTTT.

The gene calls are TRBV29-1 and TRBJ2-3, with TRBD2 matching over 13 bases. This CDR3 is built from 15 residues. Per the germline V gene, CDR1 is SQVTM and CDR2 is ANQGSEA. Trimming removed 6 bases from V and 2 bases from J; junction bases left unmatched: 5. The DNA of the CDR3 is TGCAGCGTGGCCGGGACTAGCGGGGCCACAGATACGCAGTATTTT. This translates into CSVAGTSGATDTQYF.

The chain recombines TRBV7-9 with TRBJ1-2; 12 bases map to TRBD1. Germline V gives CDR1 SEHNR, CDR2 FQNEAQ (reference sequence). This CDR3 spans 15 amino acids. The junction had 5 bases not matched to a gene; V was cut back by 1 base and J by 8 bases. DNA for the CDR3: TGTGCCAGCAGCTTAGGCGGGACAGGGGGCCCCGGCTACACCTTC. It yields the protein CASSLGGTGGPGYTF. Full variable domain (remainder filled in from reference TRBV7-9 and TRBJ1-2): DTGVSQNPRHKITKRGQNVTFRCDPISEHNRLYWYRQTLGQGPEFLTYFQNEAQLEKSRLLSDRFSAERPKGSFSTLEIQRTEQGDSAMYLCASSLGGTGGPGYTFGSGTRLTVV.

V usage is TRBV5-4 and J usage is TRBJ1-1, with D possibly matching TRBD1 (6 bases). Germline V gene sequence: CDR1 SGHNT, CDR2 YYREEE (reference sequence). CDR3 length equals 13 residues. Between the trimmed V and J ends, which lost 0 bases and 6 bases, there was a span of 9 bases. CDR3 DNA sequence: TGTGCCAGCAGCTTGGACAGGGAGGCTGAAGCTTTCTTT. Translation: CASSLDREAEAFF.

The chain links TRBV4-3 to TRBJ2-1; D possibly corresponds to TRBD2 (5 bases). V was trimmed by 4 bases and J by 4 bases, leaving 8 bases between them. Germline lookup yields CDR1 LGHNA and CDR2 YSLEER. The CDR3 loop spans 13 amino acids. The CDR3 here is CASSLGLYNEQFF. Written as DNA, the CDR3 is TGCGCCAGCAGCCTAGGACTTTACAATGAGCAGTTCTTC.